The 31 T cell receptor beta chains reported below all come from one sample, sequenced in a study of shared clonotypes between healthy human individuals. Assay: immunoSEQ multiplex PCR; the TCRdb copy retains only in-frame clones and omits some. Here the sample spans some 2,000,000 clones, 85% to 95% being singletons. Sequencing was done on a sample of naive CD4+ T cells sorted from blood. Subset in this sample: CD45RA+ positively selected. Every receptor here comes from a man aged 18 to 35 in good health.

To note about this clone: Additional DNA sequences in this sample encode the identical CDR3. The J gene is TRBJ1-4, the V gene TRBV18, with 7 nucleotides matching TRBD1. This CDR3 contains 14 residues. J gave up 2 bases and V 4 bases, and 1 base lay outside the gene matches. Germline V gene lookup returns CDR1 KGHSH and CDR2 LQKENI. CDR3 sequence: CASSQGATNEKLFF. The CDR3 DNA sequence: TGTGCCAGCTCACAGGGGGCGACTAATGAAAAACTGTTTTTT.

The gene calls are TRBV7-9 and TRBJ1-5, with 10 bases aligning to TRBD1. Germline CDR1 is SEHNR and CDR2 is FQNEAQ (reference sequence). The trim removed 5 bases at V and 5 bases at J, leaving 9 bases unmatched. This CDR3 has 16 residues. CDR3 loop: CASSPVTTGGHQPQHF. The CDR3 bases are TGTGCCAGCAGCCCCGTCACGACAGGGGGCCATCAGCCCCAGCATTTT.

The V call is TRBV29-1, the J call TRBJ1-1; 7 bases agree with TRBD1. CDR3 length: 13 residues. Trimming removed 7 bases from V and 5 bases from J; junction bases left unmatched: 10. Germline loops: CDR1 SQVTM, CDR2 ANQGSEA. The CDR3 here is CSADQGGATEAFF. CDR3 nucleotides: TGCAGCGCCGATCAGGGGGGGGCTACTGAAGCTTTCTTT. The entire variable domain, with the rest obtained from reference TRBV29-1 and TRBJ1-1, is as follows: SAVISQKPSRDICQRGTSLTIQCQVDSQVTMMFWYRQQPGQSLTLIATANQGSEATYESGFVIDKFPISRPNLTFSTLTVSNMSPEDSSIYLCSADQGGATEAFFGQGTRLTVV.

The rearrangement uses TRBV30 and TRBJ2-2, with D possibly matching TRBD1 (6 bases). The CDR3 contains 15 residues. Trimming stripped 3 bases from V and 5 bases from J, with 16 bases between. Germline values: CDR1 GTSNPN, CDR2 SVGIG (reference sequence). The CDR3 bases are TGTGCCTGGAGCCCGGACAGACCTCGGACCGGGGAGCTGTTTTTT. It specifies CAWSPDRPRTGELFF.

The chain recombines TRBV5-6 with TRBJ1-2, with 10 bases identical to TRBD1. This CDR3 spans 16 amino acids. In germline, CDR1 is SGHDT, CDR2 YYEEEE. V shed 4 bases, J shed 8 bases, and the junction held 14 bases outside the gene matches. As DNA, the CDR3 is TGTGCCAGCAGCGGGGGACAGGGGCAGTACACGTTCGGCTACACCTTC. It yields the protein CASSGGQGQYTFGYTF. The whole variable domain, remainder taken from reference TRBV5-6 and TRBJ1-2, is DAGVTQSPTHLIKTRGQQVTLRCSPKSGHDTVSWYQQALGQGPQFIFQYYEEEERQRGNFPDRFSGHQFPNYSSELNVNALLLGDSALYLCASSGGQGQYTFGYTFGSGTRLTVV.

The rearrangement uses TRBV2 and TRBJ2-3; weak D call: TRBD1 (5 bases). The V gene's germline CDR1 is SNHLY and CDR2 FYNNEI. The CDR3 length is 15 residues. V was shortened by 6 bases and J by 0 bases, with 13 bases between the two germline ends. The CDR3 bases are TGTGCCAGCAGCGACGACAGAACTAGCACAGATACGCAGTATTTT. This translates into CASSDDRTSTDTQYF.

The chain carries TRBV5-4 and TRBJ2-7; 9 bases are a match to TRBD1. This CDR3 comprises 15 residues. V was pared by 4 bases and J by 2 bases, with 7 bases of the junction left unmatched. The germline V gene has CDR1 SGHNT and CDR2 YYREEE (reference sequence). CDR3 bases: TGTGCCAGCAGCCCAACGACAGGGGGACCCTACGAGCAGTACTTC. Translated, it gives CASSPTTGGPYEQYF.

V gene TRBV28 combines with J gene TRBJ1-1, with TRBD1 matching over 9 bases. Germline-derived CDR1 and CDR2 are MDHEN and SYDVKM. The CDR3 is 16 amino acids. The V gene end was trimmed by 6 bases and the J gene end by 1 base; junction bases not matched to a gene: 9. The CDR3 loop reads CASRGYSGQGNTEAFF. For the CDR3, the DNA is TGTGCCAGCAGGGGTTACTCGGGACAGGGGAACACTGAAGCTTTCTTT. Variable domain in full (rest from reference TRBV28 and TRBJ1-1): DVKVTQSSRYLVKRTGEKVFLECVQDMDHENMFWYRQDPGLGLRLIYFSYDVKMKEKGDIPEGYSVSREKKERFSLILESASTNQTSMYLCASRGYSGQGNTEAFFGQGTRLTVV.

The chain combines TRBV6-5 with TRBJ2-7, with D perhaps matching TRBD1 (6 bases). The V gene's germline CDR1 is MNHEY and CDR2 SVGAGI. This CDR3 has 11 amino acids. The germline V and J ends were trimmed by 5 bases and 6 bases, with 8 bases remaining between them. The CDR3 reads CASSQGIEQYF. For the CDR3, the DNA is TGTGCCAGCAGTCAGGGGATCGAGCAGTACTTC.

The rearrangement joins TRBV4-3 to TRBJ2-1, with 8 bases fitting TRBD1. The CDR3 sequence is 15 residues long. CDR1 and CDR2 from the germline V gene are LGHNA and YSLEER. V lost 5 bases to trimming and J lost 6 bases; unmatched junction nucleotides: 9. The CDR3 DNA reads as TGCGCCAGCAGCAAGGGACAGGACAGAAGCAATGAGCAGTTCTTC. This translates into CASSKGQDRSNEQFF.

This clone was seen a single time. Other DNA variants within this sample encode the same CDR3. The CDR3 bases are TGTGCCAGCAGTGAAGCTCACAGCTCCTATGGCTACACCTTC. Translation gives CASSEAHSSYGYTF. The V and J genes are TRBV6-1 and TRBJ1-2; no definite D call. This CDR3 has 14 amino acids. Germline lookup yields CDR1 MNHNS and CDR2 SASEGT. The ends were cut back, 0 bases at V and 4 bases at J, with 9 bases in the middle.

The CDR3 coding sequence is TGTGCCAGCAGTGGACTAGCAGGTAAGCGAGATACGCAGTATTTT. Its protein is CASSGLAGKRDTQYF. The genes are TRBV6-4 and TRBJ2-3; 7 nucleotides agree with TRBD2. This CDR3 comprises 15 residues. CDR1 and CDR2 (germline): MRHNA, SNTAGT. V gave up 4 bases and J gave up 5 bases; unmatched junction bases: 9.

The chain is built from TRBV5-4 and TRBJ1-1; a possible D gene is TRBD1 (5 bases). Germline CDR1 SGHNT, CDR2 YYREEE (reference sequence). CDR3 length: 13 amino acids. The V gene lost 4 bases and the J gene lost 8 bases, with 15 bases spanning the gap. In nucleotides, the CDR3 is TGTGCCAGCAGCCAGGGACTTTTCAGAGAAGCTTTCTTT. As protein: CASSQGLFREAFF.

Comments on this clone: Other nucleotide sequences in the sample specify the same CDR3. The chain links TRBV11-3 to TRBJ2-7; no definite D call. CDR1 and CDR2 from the germline V gene are SGHNT and YENEEA. There are 15 residues in the CDR3. Deletions cut 0 bases from V and 0 bases from J, with 9 bases between. The CDR3, as DNA: TGTGCCAGCAGCTTAGAGGCAGGTAGCTCCTACGAGCAGTACTTC. Translating it yields CASSLEAGSSYEQYF.

The table lists this clone with a count of one. This chain joins TRBV6-5 and TRBJ1-6; D call uncertain. This CDR3 spans 13 amino acids. Germline CDR1 and CDR2: MNHEY and SVGAGI. The V and J ends lost 8 bases and 9 bases respectively, with 14 bases between them. The CDR3, as DNA: TGTGCCAGCGCGGGGTGGGATGGTTCACCCCTCCACTTT. Its translation: CASAGWDGSPLHF.

The chain has TRBV28 and TRBJ1-1; D remains unclear. V was pared by 4 bases and J by 11 bases, with 17 bases between. The germline V gene has CDR1 MDHEN and CDR2 SYDVKM. The CDR3 totals 13 residues. The CDR3 spells CASSSPNTVWAFF. CDR3 in DNA: TGTGCCAGCAGTTCCCCTAATACAGTTTGGGCTTTCTTT.

The rearrangement joins TRBV25-1 to TRBJ1-1; D is possibly TRBD1 (5 bases). Looked up from germline, CDR1 is MGHDK and CDR2 is SYGVNS. This CDR3 is built from 13 residues. With 7 bases removed from V and 4 bases from J, the gap between germline ends came to 13 bases. The CDR3 coding sequence is TGTGCCAGCAAATCTTGGGACTTCACTGAAGCTTTCTTT. Protein sequence: CASKSWDFTEAFF.

This chain uses TRBV11-2 with TRBJ2-7; D is unresolved. The CDR3 loop spans 14 amino acids. CDR1 and CDR2 from the germline V gene are SGHAT and FQNNGV. Trimming left V 0 bases short and J 0 bases short, with 6 bases between. CDR3 coding DNA: TGTGCCAGCAGCTTAGAAGTGTTCTCCTACGAGCAGTACTTC. This sequence encodes CASSLEVFSYEQYF. The variable domain in full, completed from reference TRBV11-2 and TRBJ2-7, reads EAGVAQSPRYKIIEKRQSVAFWCNPISGHATLYWYQQILGQGPKLLIQFQNNGVVDDSQLPKDRFSAERLKGVDSTLKIQPAKLEDSAVYLCASSLEVFSYEQYFGPGTRLTVT.

The chain carries TRBV27 and TRBJ1-3; D is unclear. Trimming took 2 bases from V and 8 from J, leaving 16 bases between them. This CDR3 has 15 residues. In germline, CDR1 is MNHEY, CDR2 SMNVEV (reference sequence). The DNA for the CDR3 is TGTGCCAGCAGTTTAGAAGGGAGGTCCACAGACACCATATATTTT. Translating it yields CASSLEGRSTDTIYF.

In regard to this clone: This sample includes further DNA sequences coding for the same CDR3. The chain uses TRBV2 and TRBJ2-1; 9 nucleotides agree with TRBD2. Germline CDR1 is SNHLY and CDR2 is FYNNEI. This CDR3 comprises 14 residues. Trimming cost V 6 bases and J 4 bases; bases outside gene matches: 4. CDR3 protein: CASRGLAEYNEQFF. The CDR3 region has the DNA TGTGCCAGCAGGGGACTAGCAGAATACAATGAGCAGTTCTTC.

This chain connects TRBV7-9 to TRBJ1-2; tentatively, D is TRBD1 (5 bases). V lost 4 bases and J lost 7, with 22 bases in between. This CDR3 has 16 amino acids. Germline-derived CDR1 and CDR2 are SEHNR and FQNEAQ (reference sequence). The CDR3 DNA reads as TGTGCCAGCAGCTACAATATCCCCGGGACCGAATCTGGCTACACCTTC. Its protein product is CASSYNIPGTESGYTF.

A remark on this clone: Additional DNA sequences in this sample encode the identical CDR3. The genes are TRBV5-1 and TRBJ1-2; D unresolved. This CDR3 is 14 amino acids long. Trimming stripped 0 bases from V and 1 base from J, with 7 bases between. Germline V gene sequence: CDR1 SGHRS, CDR2 YFSETQ. In DNA, the CDR3 is TGCGCCAGCAGCTTGGATCGGAGTAACTATGGCTACACCTTC. Protein sequence: CASSLDRSNYGYTF.

V and J are TRBV4-1 and TRBJ1-1; D call uncertain. This CDR3 has 11 residues. CDR1 MGHRA and CDR2 YSYEKL come from the germline V gene. V was trimmed by 1 base and J by 8 bases, leaving 5 bases between them. The CDR3 sequence is CASSQGGEAFF. DNA of the CDR3: TGCGCCAGCAGCCAAGGAGGGGAAGCTTTCTTT.

The gene calls are TRBV5-1 and TRBJ1-2, with 7 bases that match TRBD1. Germline CDR1 and CDR2: SGHRS and YFSETQ. With 4 bases clipped from V and 2 bases from J, the junction kept 8 bases outside the gene matches. The CDR3 sequence is 15 residues long. This CDR3 is CASSRWDSGNYGYTF. The CDR3 DNA is TGCGCCAGCAGCCGATGGGACAGCGGAAACTATGGCTACACCTTC.

The gene calls are TRBV27 and TRBJ2-5; 13 bases align to TRBD2. This CDR3 comprises 16 residues. Germline V gene sequence: CDR1 MNHEY, CDR2 SMNVEV (reference sequence). Unmatched junction bases numbered 5, after V lost 3 bases and J lost 4 bases. CDR3 nucleotide sequence: TGTGCCAGCAGTTTCGGACTAGCGGGAGACCTAGAGACCCAGTACTTC. Encoded protein: CASSFGLAGDLETQYF.

The chain employs TRBV27 and TRBJ1-5; no clear D gene. This CDR3 is 11 amino acids long. Germline V gene sequence: CDR1 MNHEY, CDR2 SMNVEV (reference sequence). The V and J ends lost 3 bases and 7 bases respectively, with 4 bases between them. CDR3 protein: CASSLEQPQHF. The CDR3 region has the DNA TGTGCCAGCAGTTTGGAACAGCCCCAGCATTTT.

V usage is TRBV30 and J usage is TRBJ1-6, with TRBD1 as a possible D gene (6 bases). Germline loops: CDR1 GTSNPN, CDR2 SVGIG (reference sequence). V lost 3 bases, J lost 7 bases, and 13 bases lay in between. The CDR3 has 14 amino acids. CDR3 bases: TGTGCCTGGAGCCGAGCGAGGGGGAATTCACCCCTCCACTTT. Translating gives CAWSRARGNSPLHF.

With regard to this clone: Germline and junction disagree at one end, which may indicate a read error. J is TRBJ2-7 and V is TRBV29-1; 7 positions agree with TRBD1. The CDR3 is 14 amino acids. CDR1 is SQVTM, CDR2 ANQGSEA, per germline. CDR3 protein: CSVGPTGKSSEQYF. In nucleotides, the CDR3 is TGCAGCGTTGGTCCGACAGGGAAGTCCTCCGAGCAGTACTTC.

J is TRBJ2-3 and V is TRBV5-4, with 8 bases identical to TRBD2. This CDR3 region has 18 residues. Germline V gene lookup returns CDR1 SGHNT and CDR2 YYREEE (reference sequence). V lost 4 bases, J lost 2 bases, and 15 bases stayed unmatched. In DNA form, the CDR3 reads TGTGCCAGCAGCCCCGGGGGTAGCGGGGTACGAAACACAGATACGCAGTATTTT. Protein sequence: CASSPGGSGVRNTDTQYF.

Concerning this clone itself: Its ends do not fully match the called genes, so a read error is possible. The V gene is TRBV30, the J gene TRBJ1-2, with 10 bases identical to TRBD1. The CDR3 consists of 13 residues. Germline CDR1 is GTSNPN and CDR2 is SVGIG (reference sequence). CDR3 nucleotides: TGTGCCTGGGGTGTAGGGGACAGGGGTGGCTGCACCTTC. It codes for CAWGVGDRGGCTF.

This clone was observed a single time. The same CDR3 also results from other DNA sequences found in this sample. The chain carries TRBV7-2 and TRBJ1-1; 7 bases match TRBD1. The germline V gene has CDR1 SGHTA and CDR2 FQGNSA. This CDR3 is built from 14 residues. The V and J ends lost 5 bases and 4 bases, in that order; junction bases with no gene match: 7. CDR3 DNA sequence: TGTGCCAGCAGCCCGTGGACAGGCGGCACTGAAGCTTTCTTT. Translation: CASSPWTGGTEAFF.